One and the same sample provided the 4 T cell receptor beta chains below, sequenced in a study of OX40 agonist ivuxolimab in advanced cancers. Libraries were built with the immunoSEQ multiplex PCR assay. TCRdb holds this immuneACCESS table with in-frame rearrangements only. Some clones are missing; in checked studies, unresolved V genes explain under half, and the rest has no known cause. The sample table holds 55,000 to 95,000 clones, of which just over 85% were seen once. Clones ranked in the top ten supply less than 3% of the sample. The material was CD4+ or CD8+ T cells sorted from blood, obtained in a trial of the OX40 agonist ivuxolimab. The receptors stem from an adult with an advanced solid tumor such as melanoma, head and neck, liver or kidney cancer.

The CDR3 nucleotides read TGTGCCAGTAGTATAGATGGTGGCAGACTACAAGAGACCCAGTACTTC. This gives the protein CASSIDGGRLQETQYF. The chain uses TRBV19 and TRBJ2-5; D is perhaps TRBD2 (5 bases). V was pared by 0 bases and J by 2 bases, with 13 bases between. CDR3 length: 16 residues. Germline CDR1 is LNHDA and CDR2 is SQIVND (reference sequence).

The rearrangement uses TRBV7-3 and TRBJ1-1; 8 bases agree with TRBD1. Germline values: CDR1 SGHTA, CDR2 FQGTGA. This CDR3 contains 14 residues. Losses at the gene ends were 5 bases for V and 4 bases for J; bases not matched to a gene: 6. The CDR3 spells CASSLDREATEAFF. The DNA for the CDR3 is TGTGCCAGCAGCCTGGACAGGGAGGCCACTGAAGCTTTCTTT.

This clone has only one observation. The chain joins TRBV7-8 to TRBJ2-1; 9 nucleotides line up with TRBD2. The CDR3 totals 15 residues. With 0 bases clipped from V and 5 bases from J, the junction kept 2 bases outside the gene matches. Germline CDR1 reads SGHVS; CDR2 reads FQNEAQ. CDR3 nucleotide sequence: TGTGCCAGCAGCTTAGCTGGGACTAGCCACAATGAGCAGTTCTTC. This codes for CASSLAGTSHNEQFF.

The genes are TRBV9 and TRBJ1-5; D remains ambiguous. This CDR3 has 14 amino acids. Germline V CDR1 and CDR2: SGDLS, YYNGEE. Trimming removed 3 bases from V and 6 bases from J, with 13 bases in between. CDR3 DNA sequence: TGTGCCAGCAGCGCCGACTTAGACATTCAGCCCCAGCATTTT. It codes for CASSADLDIQPQHF.